This T cell receptor beta chain was found in a study of shared clonotypes between healthy human individuals. Study-level results: Non-shared clonotypes showed lower generation probabilities than clonotypes common to all four donors.

Authors' analysis steps: There were no quality scores in the junction-only immunoSEQ sequences, so filtering differed. The table came from immunoSEQ multiplex PCR; TCRdb's copy has only in-frame clones and leaves some out. D and trimming were read from the DNA, whereas the V and J calls and clone size are those reported in that table. The profile shows 1.4 million or so clones, approximately 98.5% of them singletons. Germline V lookup: CDR1 DFQATT, CDR2 SNEGSKA (reference sequence). This CDR3 comprises 10 residues. In the case of this clone: Its matching antigen is unknown. At one end, the junction sequence differs from germline, possibly due to a read error.

Each donor was a Caucasian adult residing in Nashville, Tennessee. Memory CD4+ cells were the fraction left after CD45RA+ naive selection. The receptor was isolated from a young man in good health. V gene TRBV20-1 combines with J gene TRBJ1-2; 8 bases agree with TRBD1. Sequencing was done on a sample of naive CD4+ T cells sorted from blood. As to subset: CD45RA+ positively selected. CDR3 bases: TGCAGTGCTAGTGGGGACAGGCAAGACTTC. Amino acids: CSASGDRQDF.